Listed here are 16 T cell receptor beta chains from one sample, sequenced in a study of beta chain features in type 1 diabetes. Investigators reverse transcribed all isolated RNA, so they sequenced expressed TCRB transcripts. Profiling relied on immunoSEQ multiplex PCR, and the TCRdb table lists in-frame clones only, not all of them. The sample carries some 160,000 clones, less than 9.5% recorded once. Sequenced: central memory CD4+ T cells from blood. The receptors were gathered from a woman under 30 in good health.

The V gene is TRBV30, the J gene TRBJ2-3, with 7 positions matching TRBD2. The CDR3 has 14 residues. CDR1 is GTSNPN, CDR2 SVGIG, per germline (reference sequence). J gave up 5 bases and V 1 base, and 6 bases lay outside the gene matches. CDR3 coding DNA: TGTGCCTGGAGTGGGGCTAGCGGAGGAGATACGCAGTATTTT. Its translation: CAWSGASGGDTQYF. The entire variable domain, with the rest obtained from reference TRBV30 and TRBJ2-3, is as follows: SQTIHQWPATLVQPVGSPLSLECTVEGTSNPNLYWYRQAAGRGLQLLFYSVGIGQISSEVPQNLSASRPQDRQFILSSKKLLLSDSGFYLCAWSGASGGDTQYFGPGTRLTVL.

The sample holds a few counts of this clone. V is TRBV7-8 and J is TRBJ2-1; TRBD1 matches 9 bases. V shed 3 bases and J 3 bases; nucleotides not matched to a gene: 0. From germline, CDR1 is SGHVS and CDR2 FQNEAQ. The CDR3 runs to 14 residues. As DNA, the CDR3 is TGTGCCAGCAGCTTGGGACAGGGCTACAATGAGCAGTTCTTC. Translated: CASSLGQGYNEQFF.

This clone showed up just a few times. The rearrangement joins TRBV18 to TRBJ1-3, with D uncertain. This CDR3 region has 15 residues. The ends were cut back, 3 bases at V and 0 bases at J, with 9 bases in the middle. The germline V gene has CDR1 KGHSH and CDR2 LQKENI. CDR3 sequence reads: CASSPVTASGNTIYF. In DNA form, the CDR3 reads TGTGCCAGCTCACCTGTAACAGCCTCTGGAAACACCATATATTTT. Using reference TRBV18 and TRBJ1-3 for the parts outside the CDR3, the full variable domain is NAGVMQNPRHLVRRRGQEARLRCSPMKGHSHVYWYRQLPEEGLKFMVYLQKENIIDESGMPKERFSAEFPKEGPSILRIQQVVRGDSAAYFCASSPVTASGNTIYFGEGSWLTVV.

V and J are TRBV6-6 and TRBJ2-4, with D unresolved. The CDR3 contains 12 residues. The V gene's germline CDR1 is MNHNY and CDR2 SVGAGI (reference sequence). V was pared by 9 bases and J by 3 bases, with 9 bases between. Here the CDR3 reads CASQAGKNIQYF. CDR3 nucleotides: TGTGCCAGTCAGGCCGGCAAAAACATTCAGTACTTC.

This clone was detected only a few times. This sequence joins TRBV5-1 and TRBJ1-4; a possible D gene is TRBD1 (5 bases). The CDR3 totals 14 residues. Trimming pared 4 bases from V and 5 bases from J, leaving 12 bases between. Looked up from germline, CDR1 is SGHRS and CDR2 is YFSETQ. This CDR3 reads CASSAEGRNEKLFF. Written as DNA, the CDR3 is TGCGCCAGCAGCGCGGAGGGGAGGAATGAAAAACTGTTTTTT.

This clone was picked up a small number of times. The CDR3 here is CASSLARDRDTEAFF. Written as DNA, the CDR3 is TGTGCCAGCAGCTTAGCGCGGGACAGGGACACTGAAGCTTTCTTT. This chain uses TRBV7-8 with TRBJ1-1, with 9 bases aligning to TRBD1. With V trimmed by 0 bases and J by 3 bases, 2 bases remained unmatched. Germline CDR1 and CDR2: SGHVS and FQNEAQ. This CDR3 has 15 amino acids.

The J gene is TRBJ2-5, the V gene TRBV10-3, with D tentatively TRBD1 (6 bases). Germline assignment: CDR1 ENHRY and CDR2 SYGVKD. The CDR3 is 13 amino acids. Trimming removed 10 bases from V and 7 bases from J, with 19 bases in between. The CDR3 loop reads CATGPGEEVTQYF. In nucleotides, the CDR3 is TGTGCCACCGGCCCAGGGGAAGAGGTGACCCAGTACTTC.

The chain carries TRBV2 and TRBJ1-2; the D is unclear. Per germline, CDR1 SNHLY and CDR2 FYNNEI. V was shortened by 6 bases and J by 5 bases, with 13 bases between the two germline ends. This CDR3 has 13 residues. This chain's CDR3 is CASRPFPGYGYTF. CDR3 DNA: TGTGCCAGCAGGCCCTTCCCGGGGTATGGCTACACCTTC. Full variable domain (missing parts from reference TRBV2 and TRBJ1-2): EPEVTQTPSHQVTQMGQEVILRCVPISNHLYFYWYRQILGQKVEFLVSFYNNEISEKSEIFDDQFSVERPDGSNFTLKIRSTKLEDSAMYFCASRPFPGYGYTFGSGTRLTVV.

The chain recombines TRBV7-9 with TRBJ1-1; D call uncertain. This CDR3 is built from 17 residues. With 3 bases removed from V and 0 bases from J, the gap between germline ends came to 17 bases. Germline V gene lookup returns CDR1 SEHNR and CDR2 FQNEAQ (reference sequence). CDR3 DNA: TGTGCCAGCAGCTTGATGGGCAGGCACTCCATGAACACTGAAGCTTTCTTT. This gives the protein CASSLMGRHSMNTEAFF.

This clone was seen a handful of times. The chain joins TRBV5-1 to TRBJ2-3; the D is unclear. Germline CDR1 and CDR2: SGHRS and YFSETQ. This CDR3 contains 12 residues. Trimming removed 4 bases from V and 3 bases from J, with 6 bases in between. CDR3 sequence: CASSPDTDTQYF. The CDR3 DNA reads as TGCGCCAGCAGCCCAGATACAGATACGCAGTATTTT.

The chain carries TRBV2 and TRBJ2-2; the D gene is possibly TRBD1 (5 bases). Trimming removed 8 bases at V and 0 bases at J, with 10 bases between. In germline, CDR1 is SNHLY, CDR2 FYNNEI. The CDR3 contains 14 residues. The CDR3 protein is CASVWTPNTGELFF. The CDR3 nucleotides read TGTGCCAGCGTCTGGACACCGAACACCGGGGAGCTGTTTTTT.

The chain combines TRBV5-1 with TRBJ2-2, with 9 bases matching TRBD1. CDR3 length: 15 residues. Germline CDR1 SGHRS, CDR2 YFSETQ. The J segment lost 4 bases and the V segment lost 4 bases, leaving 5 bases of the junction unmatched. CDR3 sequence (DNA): TGCGCCAGCAGCGCGGGACAGGGACCCACCGGGGAGCTGTTTTTT. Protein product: CASSAGQGPTGELFF.

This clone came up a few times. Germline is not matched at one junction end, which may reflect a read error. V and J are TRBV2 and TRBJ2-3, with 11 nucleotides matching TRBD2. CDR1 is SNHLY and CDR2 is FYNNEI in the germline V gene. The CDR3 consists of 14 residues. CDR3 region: CASSEKVAGGPTNF. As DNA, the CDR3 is TGTGCCAGCAGTGAAAAGGTAGCGGGAGGGCCTACGAATTTT.

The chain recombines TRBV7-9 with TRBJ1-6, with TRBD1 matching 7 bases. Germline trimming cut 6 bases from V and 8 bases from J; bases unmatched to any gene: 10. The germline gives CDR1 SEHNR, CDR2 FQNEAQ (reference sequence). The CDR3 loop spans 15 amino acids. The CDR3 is CASRSRQGGDSPLHF. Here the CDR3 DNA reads TGTGCCAGCAGATCTAGACAGGGTGGTGATTCACCCCTCCACTTT.

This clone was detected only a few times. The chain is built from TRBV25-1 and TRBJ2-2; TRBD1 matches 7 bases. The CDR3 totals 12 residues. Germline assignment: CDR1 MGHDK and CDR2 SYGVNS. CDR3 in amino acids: CNRQGNTGELFF. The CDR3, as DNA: TGTAACAGACAGGGCAACACCGGGGAGCTGTTTTTT. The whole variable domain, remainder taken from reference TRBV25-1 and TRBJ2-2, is EADIYQTPRYLVIGTGKKITLECSQTMGHDKMYWYQQDPGMELHLIHYSYGVNSTEKGDLSSESTVSRIRTEHFPLTLESARPSHTSQYLCNRQGNTGELFFGEGSRLTVL.

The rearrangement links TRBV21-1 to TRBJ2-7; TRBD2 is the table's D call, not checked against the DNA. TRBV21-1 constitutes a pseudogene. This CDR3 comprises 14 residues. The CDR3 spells CASGGLAPSYEQYF. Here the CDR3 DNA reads TGTGCCAGCGGGGGACTAGCGCCTTCCTACGAGCAGTACTTC.